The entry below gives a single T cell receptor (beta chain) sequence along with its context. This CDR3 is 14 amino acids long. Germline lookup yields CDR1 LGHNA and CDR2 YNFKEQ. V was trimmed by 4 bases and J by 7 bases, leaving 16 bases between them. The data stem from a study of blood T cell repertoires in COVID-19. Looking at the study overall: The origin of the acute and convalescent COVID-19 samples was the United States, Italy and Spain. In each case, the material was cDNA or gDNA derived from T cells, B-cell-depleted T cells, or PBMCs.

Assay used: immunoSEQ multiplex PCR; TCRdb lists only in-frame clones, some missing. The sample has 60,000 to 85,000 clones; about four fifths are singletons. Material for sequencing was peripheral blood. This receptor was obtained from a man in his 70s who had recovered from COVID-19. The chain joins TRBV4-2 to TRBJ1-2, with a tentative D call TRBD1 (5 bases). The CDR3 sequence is CASSPSIGGGGYTF. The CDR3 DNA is TGTGCCAGCAGCCCCTCCATCGGGGGAGGTGGCTACACCTTC.